At least ten counts were recorded for the clone carrying this T cell receptor (beta chain). These data are taken from a study of shared clonotypes between healthy human individuals. This CDR3 region has 15 residues. Per germline, CDR1 SGHRS and CDR2 YFSETQ. The trim removed 4 bases at V and 4 bases at J, leaving 8 bases unmatched. The method was immunoSEQ multiplex PCR; TCRdb's version includes in-frame clones alone and lacks a portion of them. The sample has some 680,000 clones, 73% seen once. This receptor was obtained from a woman in her twenties or thirties in good health. The chain uses TRBV5-1 and TRBJ2-1; TRBD1 agrees at 7 bases. The sample consisted of memory CD4+ T cells sorted from blood. Sample subset: CD45RA-negative fraction. The CDR3 here is CASSGDSSGYNEQFF. The CDR3 DNA sequence: TGCGCCAGCAGCGGGGACAGCAGCGGATACAATGAGCAGTTCTTC.